This T cell receptor (beta chain) is from a study of control samples from healthy donors and cancer patients. Assay used: immunoSEQ multiplex PCR; TCRdb lists only in-frame clones, some missing. The table includes some 140,000 clones, approximately 94% detected once. The source material was blood. This sequence originates from a man in his forties in good health.

DNA of the CDR3: TGTGCCAGCAGTCATACAGGGAAAAGGTACACTGAAGCTTTCTTT. The encoded protein is CASSHTGKRYTEAFF. The chain couples TRBV7-9 to TRBJ1-1; TRBD1 is a possible D gene (6 bases). V dropped 6 bases and J dropped 3 bases, with 17 bases sitting between them. The CDR3 runs to 15 residues. Germline V CDR1 and CDR2: SEHNR, FQNEAQ (reference sequence).